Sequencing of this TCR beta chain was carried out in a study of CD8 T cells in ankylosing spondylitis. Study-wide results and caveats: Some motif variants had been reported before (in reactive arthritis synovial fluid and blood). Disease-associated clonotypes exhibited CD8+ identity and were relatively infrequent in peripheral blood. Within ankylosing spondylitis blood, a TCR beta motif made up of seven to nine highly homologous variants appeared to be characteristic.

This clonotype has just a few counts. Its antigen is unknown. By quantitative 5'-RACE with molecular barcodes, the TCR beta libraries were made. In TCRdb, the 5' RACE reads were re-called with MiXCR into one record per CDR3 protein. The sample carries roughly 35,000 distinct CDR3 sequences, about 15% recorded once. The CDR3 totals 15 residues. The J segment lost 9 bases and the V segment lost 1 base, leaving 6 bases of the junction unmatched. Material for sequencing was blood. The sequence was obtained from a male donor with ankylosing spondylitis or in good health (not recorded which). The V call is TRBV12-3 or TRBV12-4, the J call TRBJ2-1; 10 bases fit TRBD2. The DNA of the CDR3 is TGTGCCAGCAGTTTAGGCCTAGCGGGGGTTCCTGAGCAGTTCTTC. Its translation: CASSLGLAGVPEQFF.